The following is a T cell receptor (beta chain) sequence with its context. TCRdb keeps only in-frame clones here, not all; method: immunoSEQ multiplex PCR. The sample carries around 70,000 clones, 88% recorded once. This entry comes from a study of blood T cell repertoires in COVID-19. The sequencing input was peripheral blood. This clonotype was obtained from a human donor in a cohort sampled during active COVID-19.

The CDR3 bases are TGTGCCAGCAGCTTCGGACAGGGGGCTACAGAGACCCAGTACTTC. This translates into CASSFGQGATETQYF. V gene TRBV5-6 combines with J gene TRBJ2-5; 11 positions agree with TRBD1. Losses at the gene ends were 2 bases for V and 4 bases for J; bases not matched to a gene: 4. This CDR3 is built from 15 residues. Germline assignment: CDR1 SGHDT and CDR2 YYEEEE.